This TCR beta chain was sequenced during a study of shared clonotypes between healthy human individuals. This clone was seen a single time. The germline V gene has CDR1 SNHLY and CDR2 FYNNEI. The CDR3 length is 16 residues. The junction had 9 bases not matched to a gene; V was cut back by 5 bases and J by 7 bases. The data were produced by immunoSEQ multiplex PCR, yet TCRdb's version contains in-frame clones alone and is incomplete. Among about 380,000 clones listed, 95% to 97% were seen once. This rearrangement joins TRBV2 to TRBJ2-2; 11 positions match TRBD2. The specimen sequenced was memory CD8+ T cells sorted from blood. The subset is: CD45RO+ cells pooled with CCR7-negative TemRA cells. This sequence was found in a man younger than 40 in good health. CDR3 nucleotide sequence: TGTGCCAGCAGTCCTAGACTAGCGGGAAAGTACGGGGAGCTGTTTTTT. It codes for CASSPRLAGKYGELFF.